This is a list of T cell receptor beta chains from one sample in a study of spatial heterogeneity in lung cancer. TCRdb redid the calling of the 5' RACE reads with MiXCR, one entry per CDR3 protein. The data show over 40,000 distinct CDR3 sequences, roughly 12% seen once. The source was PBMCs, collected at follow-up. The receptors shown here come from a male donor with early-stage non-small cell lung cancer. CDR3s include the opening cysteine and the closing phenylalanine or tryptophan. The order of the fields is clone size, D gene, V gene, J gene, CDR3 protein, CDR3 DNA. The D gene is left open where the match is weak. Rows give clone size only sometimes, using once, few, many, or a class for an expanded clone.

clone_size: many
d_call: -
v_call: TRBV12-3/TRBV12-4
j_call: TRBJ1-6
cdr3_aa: CASSLGRRSPSPLHF
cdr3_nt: TGTGCCAGCAGTTTAGGGCGCAGGTCCCCTTCACCCCTCCACTTT

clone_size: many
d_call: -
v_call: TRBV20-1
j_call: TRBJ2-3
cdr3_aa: CSARARGSTDTQYF
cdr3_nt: TGCAGTGCTAGGGCCCGCGGGAGCACAGATACGCAGTATTTT

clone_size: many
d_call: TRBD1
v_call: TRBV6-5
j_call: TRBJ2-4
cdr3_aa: CASSPTRQGKNIQYF
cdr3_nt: TGTGCCAGCAGTCCCACGCGACAGGGGAAAAACATTCAGTACTTC

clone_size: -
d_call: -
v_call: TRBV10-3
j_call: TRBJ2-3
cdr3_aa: CAISERERETQYF
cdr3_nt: TGTGCCATCAGTGAGCGGGAGAGGGAAACGCAGTATTTT

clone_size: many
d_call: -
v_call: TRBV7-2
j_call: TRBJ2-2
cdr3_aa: CASSWASVNTGELFF
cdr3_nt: TGTGCCAGCAGCTGGGCCAGCGTGAACACCGGGGAGCTGTTTTTT

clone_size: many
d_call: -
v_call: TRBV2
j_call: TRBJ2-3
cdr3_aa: CASSEAGPIAAQYF
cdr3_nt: TGTGCCAGCAGTGAGGCGGGCCCCATTGCGGCGCAGTATTTT

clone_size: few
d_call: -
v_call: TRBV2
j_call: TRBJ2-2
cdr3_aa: CASRLETTGELFF
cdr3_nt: TGTGCCAGCAGGTTAGAGACCACCGGGGAGCTGTTTTTT

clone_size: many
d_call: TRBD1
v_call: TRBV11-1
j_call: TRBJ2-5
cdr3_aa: CASSHPRLQQGAWETQYF
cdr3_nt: TGTGCCAGCAGCCATCCTCGGCTACAACAGGGGGCGTGGGAGACCCAGTACTTC

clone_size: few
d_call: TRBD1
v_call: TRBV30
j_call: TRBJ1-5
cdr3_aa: CAWSNPIDRVNQPQHF
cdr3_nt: TGTGCCTGGAGTAACCCGATCGACAGGGTTAATCAGCCCCAGCATTTT

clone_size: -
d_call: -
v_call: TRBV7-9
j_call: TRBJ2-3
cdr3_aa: CASSINRGTDTQYF
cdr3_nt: TGTGCCAGCAGCATCAACCGGGGAACAGATACGCAGTATTTT

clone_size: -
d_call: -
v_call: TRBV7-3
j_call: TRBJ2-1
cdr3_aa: CASSFQGLGEQFF
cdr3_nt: TGTGCCAGCAGCTTCCAGGGATTGGGGGAGCAGTTCTTC

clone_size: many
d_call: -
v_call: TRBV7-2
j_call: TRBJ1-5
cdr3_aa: CASSLEGQPQHF
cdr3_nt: TGTGCCAGCAGCTTAGAGGGTCAGCCCCAGCATTTT

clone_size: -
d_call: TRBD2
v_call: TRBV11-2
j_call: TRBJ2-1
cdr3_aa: CASSSGLAGPSGQFF
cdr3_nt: TGTGCCAGCAGCTCCGGACTAGCGGGGCCTTCCGGGCAGTTCTTC

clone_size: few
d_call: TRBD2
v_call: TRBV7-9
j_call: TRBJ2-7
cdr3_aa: CASSLAQLAGEYEQYF
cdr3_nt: TGTGCCAGCAGCTTAGCGCAGTTAGCGGGAGAATACGAGCAGTACTTC

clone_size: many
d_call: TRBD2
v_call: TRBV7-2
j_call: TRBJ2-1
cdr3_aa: CASTTYRLAGEWRNEQFF
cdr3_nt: TGTGCCAGCACCACTTACCGACTAGCGGGAGAGTGGCGGAATGAGCAGTTCTTC

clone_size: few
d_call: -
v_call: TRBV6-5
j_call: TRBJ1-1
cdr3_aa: CASRAQVGRTEAFF
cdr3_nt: TGTGCCAGCAGGGCACAGGTGGGTAGAACTGAAGCTTTCTTT

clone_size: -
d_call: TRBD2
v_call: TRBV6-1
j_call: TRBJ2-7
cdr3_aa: CATEPGTSDYEQYF
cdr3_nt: TGTGCCACCGAGCCCGGGACTAGCGACTACGAGCAGTACTTC

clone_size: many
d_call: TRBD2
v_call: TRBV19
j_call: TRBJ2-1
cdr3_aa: CASSRLAAYNEQFF
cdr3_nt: TGTGCCAGTAGTCGACTAGCGGCGTACAATGAGCAGTTCTTC

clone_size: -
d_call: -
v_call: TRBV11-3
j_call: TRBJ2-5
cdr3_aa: CASSPTGSQETQYF
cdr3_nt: TGTGCCAGCAGCCCGACGGGCAGCCAGGAGACCCAGTACTTC

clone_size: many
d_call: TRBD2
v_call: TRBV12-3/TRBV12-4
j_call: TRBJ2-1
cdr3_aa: CASTSSGRAEGPFF
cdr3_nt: TGTGCCAGCACCTCTAGCGGGAGGGCCGAGGGTCCGTTCTTC

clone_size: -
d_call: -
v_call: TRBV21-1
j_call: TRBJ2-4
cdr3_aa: CASRSPDRGSTKNIQYF
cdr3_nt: TGTGCCAGCCGAAGTCCCGACAGGGGGTCGACCAAAAACATTCAGTACTTC

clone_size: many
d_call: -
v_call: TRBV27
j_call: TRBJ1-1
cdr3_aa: CASSSYLNTEAFF
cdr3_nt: TGTGCCAGCAGTTCCTACCTGAACACTGAAGCTTTCTTT

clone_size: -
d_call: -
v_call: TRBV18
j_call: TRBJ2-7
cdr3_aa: CASSPPGLTYEQYF
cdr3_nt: TGTGCCAGCTCACCACCCGGCCTAACCTACGAGCAGTACTTC

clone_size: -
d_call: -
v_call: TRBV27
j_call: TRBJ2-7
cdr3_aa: CASSLRGGHYEQYF
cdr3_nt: TGTGCCAGCAGTCTCCGCGGAGGCCACTACGAGCAGTACTTC

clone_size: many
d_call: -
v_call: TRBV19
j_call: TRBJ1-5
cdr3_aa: CASTQTAGQPQHF
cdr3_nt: TGTGCCAGTACCCAGACAGCGGGTCAGCCCCAGCATTTT

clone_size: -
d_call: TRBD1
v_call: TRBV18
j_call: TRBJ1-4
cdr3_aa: CASSPRDRPATNEKLFF
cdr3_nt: TGTGCCAGCTCACCACGGGACAGACCTGCAACTAATGAAAAACTGTTTTTT

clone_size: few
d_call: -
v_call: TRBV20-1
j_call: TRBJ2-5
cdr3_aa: CSARPSSGPQETQYF
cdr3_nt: TGCAGTGCTAGACCCTCCTCCGGGCCCCAAGAGACCCAGTACTTC

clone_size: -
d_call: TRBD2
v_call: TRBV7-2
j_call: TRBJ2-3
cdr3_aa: CASSPSGLAATDTQYF
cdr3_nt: TGTGCCAGCAGCCCTTCCGGACTAGCGGCCACAGATACGCAGTATTTT

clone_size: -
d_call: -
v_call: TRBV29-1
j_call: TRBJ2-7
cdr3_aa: CSVRTGAYEQYF
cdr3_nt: TGCAGCGTTAGGACTGGCGCCTACGAGCAGTACTTC

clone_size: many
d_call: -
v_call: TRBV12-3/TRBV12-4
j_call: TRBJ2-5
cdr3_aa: CASSPQGTGETQYF
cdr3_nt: TGTGCCAGCAGTCCTCAGGGAACAGGAGAGACCCAGTACTTC

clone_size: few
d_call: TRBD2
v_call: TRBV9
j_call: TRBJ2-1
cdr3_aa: CASSPGLAGDNEQFF
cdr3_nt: TGTGCCAGCAGCCCCGGACTAGCGGGGGACAATGAGCAGTTCTTC

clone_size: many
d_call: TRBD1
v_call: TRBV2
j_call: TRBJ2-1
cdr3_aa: CASTQLGGRRYNEQFF
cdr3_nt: TGTGCCAGCACCCAATTAGGGGGCCGCCGGTACAATGAGCAGTTCTTC

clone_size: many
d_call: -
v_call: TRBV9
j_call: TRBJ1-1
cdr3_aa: CASSVAGNTEAFF
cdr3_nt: TGTGCCAGCAGCGTAGCCGGGAACACTGAAGCTTTCTTT

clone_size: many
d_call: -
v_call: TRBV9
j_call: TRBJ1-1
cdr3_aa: CASSVAGDTEAFF
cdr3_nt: TGTGCCAGCAGCGTAGCTGGGGACACTGAAGCTTTCTTT

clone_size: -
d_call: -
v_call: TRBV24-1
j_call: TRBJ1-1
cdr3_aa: CATSDPRTGGTEAFF
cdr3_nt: TGTGCCACCAGTGACCCCCGGACGGGGGGCACTGAAGCTTTCTTT

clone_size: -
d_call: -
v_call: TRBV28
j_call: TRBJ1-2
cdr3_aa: CASSLNLGAGYTF
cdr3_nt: TGTGCCAGCAGTTTAAATTTGGGGGCCGGCTACACCTTC

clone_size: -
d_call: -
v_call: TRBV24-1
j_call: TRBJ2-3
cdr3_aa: CATSALEGPPDTQYF
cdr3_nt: TGTGCCACCAGTGCCCTTGAAGGGCCCCCAGATACGCAGTATTTT

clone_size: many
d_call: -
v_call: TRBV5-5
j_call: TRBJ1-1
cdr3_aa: CASSYSGTEGTEAFF
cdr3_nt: TGTGCCAGCAGTTACTCCGGGACCGAGGGGACTGAAGCTTTCTTT

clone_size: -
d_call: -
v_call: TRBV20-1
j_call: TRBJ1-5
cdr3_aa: CSAGTGPLLHNQPQHF
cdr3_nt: TGCAGTGCGGGAACGGGACCCCTACTGCACAATCAGCCCCAGCATTTT

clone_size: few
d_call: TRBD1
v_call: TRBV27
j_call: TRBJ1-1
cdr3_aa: CASSAQGAMNTEAFF
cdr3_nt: TGTGCCAGCAGTGCTCAGGGGGCCATGAACACTGAAGCTTTCTTT

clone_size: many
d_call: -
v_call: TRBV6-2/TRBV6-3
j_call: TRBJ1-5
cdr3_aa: CASRHGTPSYQPQHF
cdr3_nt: TGTGCCAGCAGACACGGGACACCTTCGTATCAGCCCCAGCATTTT

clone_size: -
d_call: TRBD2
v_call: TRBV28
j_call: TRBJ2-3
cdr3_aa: CASTVYPGGRDTQYF
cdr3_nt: TGTGCCAGCACAGTTTACCCGGGGGGGCGGGATACGCAGTATTTT

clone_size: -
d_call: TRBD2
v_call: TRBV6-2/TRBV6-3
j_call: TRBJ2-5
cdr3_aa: CASSQERGRQETQYF
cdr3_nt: TGTGCCAGCAGTCAGGAGCGGGGAAGGCAAGAGACCCAGTACTTC

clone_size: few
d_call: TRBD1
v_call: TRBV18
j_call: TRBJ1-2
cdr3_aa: CASSPGDRDGYTF
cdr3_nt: TGTGCCAGCTCACCAGGGGACAGGGATGGCTACACCTTC

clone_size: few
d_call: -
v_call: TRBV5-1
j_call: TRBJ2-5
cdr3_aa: CASSLTWETQYF
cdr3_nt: TGCGCCAGCAGCCTAACGTGGGAGACCCAGTACTTC

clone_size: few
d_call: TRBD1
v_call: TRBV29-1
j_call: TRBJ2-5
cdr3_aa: CSVIDRGLETQYF
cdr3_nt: TGCAGCGTGATCGACAGGGGGCTCGAGACCCAGTACTTC

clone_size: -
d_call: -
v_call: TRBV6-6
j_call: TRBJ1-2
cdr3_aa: CASSSGERYGYTF
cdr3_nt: TGTGCCAGCAGTTCAGGGGAGCGGTATGGCTACACCTTC

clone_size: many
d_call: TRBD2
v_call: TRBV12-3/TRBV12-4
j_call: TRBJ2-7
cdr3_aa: CASSLSLAGTDEQYF
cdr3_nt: TGTGCCAGCAGTTTGTCGCTAGCGGGTACTGACGAGCAGTACTTC

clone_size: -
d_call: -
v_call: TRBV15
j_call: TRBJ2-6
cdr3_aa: CATSRRPGANVLTF
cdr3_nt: TGTGCCACCAGCAGACGGCCTGGGGCCAACGTCCTGACTTTC

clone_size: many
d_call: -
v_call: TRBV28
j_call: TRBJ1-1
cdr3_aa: CASSSTYLTVNTEAFF
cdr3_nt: TGTGCCAGCAGTTCAACATACCTGACAGTGAACACTGAAGCTTTCTTT

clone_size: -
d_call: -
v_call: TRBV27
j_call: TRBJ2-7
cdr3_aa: CASSLNGGTSYEQYF
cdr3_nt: TGTGCCAGCAGTTTGAATGGGGGGACGTCCTACGAGCAGTACTTC

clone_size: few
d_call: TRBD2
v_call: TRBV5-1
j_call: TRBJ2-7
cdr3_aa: CASSLGAGVTYEQYF
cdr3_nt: TGCGCCAGCAGCTTGGGCGCGGGGGTTACCTACGAGCAGTACTTC